This T cell receptor beta chain was retrieved from a study of metastatic and nonmetastatic thyroid tumors. On the study more broadly: Where malignant and benign thyroid patients were concerned, repertoires were compared across blood and tumor or nodule tissue. Regarding the study as a whole: Significantly higher TCR beta diversity was reportedly seen in malignant thyroid tumors than benign nodules, in blood and tumor.

Patients had received no treatment of any kind before thyroid surgery. CDR1 is DFQATT, CDR2 SNEGSKA, per germline (reference sequence). With 3 bases removed from V and 5 bases from J, the gap between germline ends came to 13 bases. The CDR3 loop spans 13 amino acids. In the study's own analysis: Clinicopathological groups differed in CDR3, with these differences serving to build a distant-metastasis classifier for papillary thyroid cancer. TCRdb reanalyzed the PCR reads with MiXCR. In this record, the V and J calls reflect TCRdb's handling and not the investigators' own analysis. The sample shows 6,000 to 8,500 clones, over 2.5% of them seen only once. In regard to this clone: As yet, its antigen is unknown.

The sequence came from a female donor with papillary thyroid cancer or a benign thyroid nodule (not recorded which). Some clones in this sample may be carry-over from other donors' samples. Sequencing used tumor tissue. The V gene is TRBV20-1, the J gene TRBJ1-1, with a weak D call TRBD1 (5 bases). Here the CDR3 reads CSARFPGRTEAFF. The CDR3 bases are TGCAGTGCTAGGTTTCCGGGGCGGACTGAAGCTTTCTTT.